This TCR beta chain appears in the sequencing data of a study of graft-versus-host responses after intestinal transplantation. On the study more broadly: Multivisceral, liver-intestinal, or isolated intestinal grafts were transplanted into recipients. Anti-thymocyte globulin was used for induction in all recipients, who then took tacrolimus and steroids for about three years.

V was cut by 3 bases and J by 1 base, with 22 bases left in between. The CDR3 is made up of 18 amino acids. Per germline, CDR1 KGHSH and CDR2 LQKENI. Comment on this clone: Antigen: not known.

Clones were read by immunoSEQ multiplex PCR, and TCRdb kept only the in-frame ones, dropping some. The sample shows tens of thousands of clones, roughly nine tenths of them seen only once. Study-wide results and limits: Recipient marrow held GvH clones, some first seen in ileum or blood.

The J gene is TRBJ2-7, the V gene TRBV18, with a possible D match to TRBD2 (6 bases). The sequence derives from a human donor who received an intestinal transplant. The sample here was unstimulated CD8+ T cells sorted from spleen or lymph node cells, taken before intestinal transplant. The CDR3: CASSPRLGSGLTSYEQYF. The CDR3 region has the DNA TGTGCCAGCTCACCTCGACTAGGATCTGGCCTAACTTCCTACGAGCAGTACTTC. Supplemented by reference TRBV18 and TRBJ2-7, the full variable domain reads NAGVMQNPRHLVRRRGQEARLRCSPMKGHSHVYWYRQLPEEGLKFMVYLQKENIIDESGMPKERFSAEFPKEGPSILRIQQVVRGDSAAYFCASSPRLGSGLTSYEQYFGPGTRLTVT.